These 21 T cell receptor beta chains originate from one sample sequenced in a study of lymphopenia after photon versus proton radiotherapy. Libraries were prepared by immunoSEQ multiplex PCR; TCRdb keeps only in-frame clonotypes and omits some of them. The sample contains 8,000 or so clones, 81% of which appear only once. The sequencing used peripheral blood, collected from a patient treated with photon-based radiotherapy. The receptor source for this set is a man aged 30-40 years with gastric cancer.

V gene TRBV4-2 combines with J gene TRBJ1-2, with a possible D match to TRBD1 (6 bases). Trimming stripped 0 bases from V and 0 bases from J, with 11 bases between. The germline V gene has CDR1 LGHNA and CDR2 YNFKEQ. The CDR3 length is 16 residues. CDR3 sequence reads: CASSQDPGGANYGYTF. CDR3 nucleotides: TGTGCCAGCAGCCAAGACCCGGGGGGCGCTAACTATGGCTACACCTTC.

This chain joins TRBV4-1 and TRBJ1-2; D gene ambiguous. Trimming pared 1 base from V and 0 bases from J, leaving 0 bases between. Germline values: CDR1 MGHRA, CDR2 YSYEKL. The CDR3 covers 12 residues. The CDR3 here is CASSQANYGYTF. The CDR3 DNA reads TGCGCCAGCAGCCAAGCTAACTATGGCTACACCTTC.

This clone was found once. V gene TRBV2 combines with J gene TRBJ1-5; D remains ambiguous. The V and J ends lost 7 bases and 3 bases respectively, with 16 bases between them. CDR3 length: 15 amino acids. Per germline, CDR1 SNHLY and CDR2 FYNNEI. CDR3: CASTPEGGPNQPQHF. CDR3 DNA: TGTGCCAGCACCCCAGAGGGAGGGCCCAATCAGCCCCAGCATTTT.

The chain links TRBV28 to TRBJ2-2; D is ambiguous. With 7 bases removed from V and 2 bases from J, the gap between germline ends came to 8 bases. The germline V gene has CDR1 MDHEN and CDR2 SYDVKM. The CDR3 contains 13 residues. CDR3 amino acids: CASNRVNTGELFF. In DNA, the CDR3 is TGTGCCAGCAATCGTGTAAACACCGGGGAGCTGTTTTTT.

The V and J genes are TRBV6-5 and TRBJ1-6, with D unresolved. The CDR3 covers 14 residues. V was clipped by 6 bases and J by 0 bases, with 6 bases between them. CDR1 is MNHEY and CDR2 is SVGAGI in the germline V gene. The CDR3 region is CASRPSSYNSPLHF. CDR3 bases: TGTGCCAGCAGACCAAGCTCCTATAATTCACCCCTCCACTTT.

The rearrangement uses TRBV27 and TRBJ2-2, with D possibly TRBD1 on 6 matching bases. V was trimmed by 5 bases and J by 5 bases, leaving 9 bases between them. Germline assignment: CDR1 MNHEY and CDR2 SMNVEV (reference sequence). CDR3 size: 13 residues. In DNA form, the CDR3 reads TGTGCCAGCAGTCACCAGGGGACCGGGGAGCTGTTTTTT. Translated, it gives CASSHQGTGELFF.

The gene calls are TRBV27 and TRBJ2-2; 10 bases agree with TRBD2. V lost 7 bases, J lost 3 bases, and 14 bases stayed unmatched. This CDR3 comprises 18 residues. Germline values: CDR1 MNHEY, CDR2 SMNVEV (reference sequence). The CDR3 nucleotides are TGTGCCAGCACCACCTCCGGGCTAGCGGGAGACCACACCGGGGAGCTGTTTTTT. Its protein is CASTTSGLAGDHTGELFF.

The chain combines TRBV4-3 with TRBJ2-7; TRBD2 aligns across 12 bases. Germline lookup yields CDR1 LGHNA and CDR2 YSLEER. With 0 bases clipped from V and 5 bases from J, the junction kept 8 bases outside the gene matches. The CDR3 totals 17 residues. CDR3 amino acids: CASSQDLRLAGAHEQYF. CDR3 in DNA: TGCGCCAGCAGCCAAGATTTGCGACTAGCGGGAGCCCACGAGCAGTACTTC.

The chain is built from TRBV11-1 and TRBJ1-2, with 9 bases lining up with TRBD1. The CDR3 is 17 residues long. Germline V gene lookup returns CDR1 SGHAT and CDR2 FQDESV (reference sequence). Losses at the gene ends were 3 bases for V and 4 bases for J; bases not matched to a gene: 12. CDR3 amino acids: CASSFKGTGTDGYGYTF. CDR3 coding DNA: TGTGCCAGCAGCTTTAAGGGGACAGGGACTGATGGCTATGGCTACACCTTC.

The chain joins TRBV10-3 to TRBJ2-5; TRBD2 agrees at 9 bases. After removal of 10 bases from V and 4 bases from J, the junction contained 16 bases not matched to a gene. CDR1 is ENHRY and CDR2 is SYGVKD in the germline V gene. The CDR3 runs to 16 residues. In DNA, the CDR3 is TGTGCCACCGACCAGGGTTTGCGGGGGGGCAGAGAGACCCAGTACTTC. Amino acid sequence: CATDQGLRGGRETQYF.

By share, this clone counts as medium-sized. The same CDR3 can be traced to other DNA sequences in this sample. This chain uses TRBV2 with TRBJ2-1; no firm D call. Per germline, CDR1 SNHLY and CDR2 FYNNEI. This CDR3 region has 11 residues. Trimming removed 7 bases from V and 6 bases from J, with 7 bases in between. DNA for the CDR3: TGTGCCAGCAATCCGGGCAATGAGCAGTTCTTC. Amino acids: CASNPGNEQFF. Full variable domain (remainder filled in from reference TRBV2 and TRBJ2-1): EPEVTQTPSHQVTQMGQEVILRCVPISNHLYFYWYRQILGQKVEFLVSFYNNEISEKSEIFDDQFSVERPDGSNFTLKIRSTKLEDSAMYFCASNPGNEQFFGPGTRLTVL.

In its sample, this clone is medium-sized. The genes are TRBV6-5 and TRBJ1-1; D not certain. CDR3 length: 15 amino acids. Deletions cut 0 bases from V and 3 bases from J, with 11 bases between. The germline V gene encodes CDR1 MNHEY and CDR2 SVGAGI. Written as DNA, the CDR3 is TGTGCCAGCAGTTACTCGACGAAGTGGGACACTGAAGCTTTCTTT. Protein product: CASSYSTKWDTEAFF.

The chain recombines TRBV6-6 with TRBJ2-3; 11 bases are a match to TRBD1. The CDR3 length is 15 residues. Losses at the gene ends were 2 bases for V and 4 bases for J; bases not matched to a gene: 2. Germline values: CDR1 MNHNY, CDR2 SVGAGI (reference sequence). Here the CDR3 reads CASSYPGQGADTQYF. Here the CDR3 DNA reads TGTGCCAGCAGTTACCCGGGACAGGGGGCAGATACGCAGTATTTT.

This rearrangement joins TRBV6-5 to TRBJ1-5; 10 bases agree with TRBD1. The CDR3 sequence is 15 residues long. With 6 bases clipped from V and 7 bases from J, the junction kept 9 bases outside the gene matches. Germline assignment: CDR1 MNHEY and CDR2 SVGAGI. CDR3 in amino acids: CASRSLGQGDQPQHF. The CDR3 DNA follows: TGTGCCAGCAGAAGCCTTGGACAGGGGGACCAGCCCCAGCATTTT.

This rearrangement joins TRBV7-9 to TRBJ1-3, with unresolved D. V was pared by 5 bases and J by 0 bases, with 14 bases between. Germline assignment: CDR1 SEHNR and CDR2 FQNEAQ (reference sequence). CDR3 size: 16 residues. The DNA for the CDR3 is TGTGCCAGCAGCCCCCCAGGCAGCAACTCTGGAAACACCATATATTTT. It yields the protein CASSPPGSNSGNTIYF.

The CDR3 here is CASSLAGGADTQYF. The DNA for the CDR3 is TGCGCCAGCAGCTTGGCTGGCGGTGCAGATACGCAGTATTTT. The gene calls are TRBV5-1 and TRBJ2-3, with D unclear. Trimming removed 0 bases at V and 4 bases at J, with 9 bases between. Per the germline V gene, CDR1 is SGHRS and CDR2 is YFSETQ. The CDR3 is 14 residues long.

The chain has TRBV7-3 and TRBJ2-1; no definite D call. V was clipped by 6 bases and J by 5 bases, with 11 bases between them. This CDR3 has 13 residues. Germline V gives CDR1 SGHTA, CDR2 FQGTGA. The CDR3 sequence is CASSSDANNEQFF. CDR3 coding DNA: TGTGCCAGCAGTTCTGACGCGAACAATGAGCAGTTCTTC.

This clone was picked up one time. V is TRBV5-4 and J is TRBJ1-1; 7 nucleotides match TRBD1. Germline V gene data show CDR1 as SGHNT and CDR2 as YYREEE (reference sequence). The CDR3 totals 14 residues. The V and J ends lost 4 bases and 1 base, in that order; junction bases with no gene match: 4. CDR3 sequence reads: CASSVRGRNTEAFF. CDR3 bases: TGTGCCAGCAGCGTCAGGGGGAGGAACACTGAAGCTTTCTTT.

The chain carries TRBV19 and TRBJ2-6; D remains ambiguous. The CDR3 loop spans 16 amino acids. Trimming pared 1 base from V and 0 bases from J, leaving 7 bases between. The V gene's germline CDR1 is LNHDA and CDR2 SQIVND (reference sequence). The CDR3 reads CASSIGTDSGANVLTF. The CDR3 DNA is TGTGCCAGTAGTATAGGTACAGACTCTGGGGCCAACGTCCTGACTTTC.

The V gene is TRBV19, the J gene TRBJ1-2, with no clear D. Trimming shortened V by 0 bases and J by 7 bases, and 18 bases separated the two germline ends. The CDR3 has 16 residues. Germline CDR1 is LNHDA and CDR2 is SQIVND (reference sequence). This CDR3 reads CASSIDRGRYWGGYTF. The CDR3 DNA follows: TGTGCCAGTAGTATAGATCGCGGACGGTACTGGGGTGGCTACACCTTC.

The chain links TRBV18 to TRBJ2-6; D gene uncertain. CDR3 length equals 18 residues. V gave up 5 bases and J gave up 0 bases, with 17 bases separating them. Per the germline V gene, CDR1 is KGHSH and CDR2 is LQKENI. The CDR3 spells CASSGVAPRNSGANVLTF. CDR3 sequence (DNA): TGTGCCAGCTCAGGAGTGGCACCGCGCAACTCTGGGGCCAACGTCCTGACTTTC.